Each of the 13 T cell receptor beta chains below was sequenced from the same sample in a study of blood T cell repertoires in COVID-19. Generated by immunoSEQ multiplex PCR, the TCRdb table keeps only in-frame clones and is missing some. The sample consists of just over 650,000 clones, about 87% of them appearing once. Sample: peripheral blood. These TCRs come from a woman younger than 30 with acute or convalescent COVID-19.

The CDR3 spells CAGTDSANYNEQFF. CDR3 DNA sequence: TGTGCCGGAACCGACAGCGCCAACTACAATGAGCAGTTCTTC. J is TRBJ2-1 and V is TRBV30; D is possibly TRBD1 (5 bases). The germline V gene encodes CDR1 GTSNPN and CDR2 SVGIG (reference sequence). CDR3 length: 14 residues. The ends were cut back, 8 bases at V and 3 bases at J, with 17 bases in the middle.

V usage is TRBV11-2 and J usage is TRBJ1-2; D gene ambiguous. Germline V gene lookup returns CDR1 SGHAT and CDR2 FQNNGV. V dropped 4 bases and J dropped 4 bases, with 13 bases sitting between them. The CDR3 extends over 14 amino acids. This CDR3 reads CASSSLREVYGYTF. The DNA of the CDR3 is TGTGCCAGCAGCTCCCTGAGGGAAGTCTATGGCTACACCTTC.

The chain links TRBV10-3 to TRBJ2-2; D remains ambiguous. CDR3 length equals 15 residues. Trimming left V 0 bases short and J 5 bases short, with 10 bases between. CDR1 and CDR2 from the germline V gene are ENHRY and SYGVKD. DNA for the CDR3: TGTGCCATCAGTGAGTCGATTAGAGGAACCGGGGAGCTGTTTTTT. This encodes CAISESIRGTGELFF.

As for this clone: The same CDR3 also results from other DNA sequences found in this sample. The chain joins TRBV18 to TRBJ1-2; 7 nucleotides match TRBD1. The germline gives CDR1 KGHSH, CDR2 LQKENI. Trimming took 6 bases from V and 6 from J; bases not matched to a gene: 7. The CDR3 is 13 residues long. For the CDR3, the DNA is TGTGCCAGCTCGCCTACAGGGGCGGATGGCTACACCTTC. Translated: CASSPTGADGYTF. The whole variable domain, remainder taken from reference TRBV18 and TRBJ1-2, is NAGVMQNPRHLVRRRGQEARLRCSPMKGHSHVYWYRQLPEEGLKFMVYLQKENIIDESGMPKERFSAEFPKEGPSILRIQQVVRGDSAAYFCASSPTGADGYTFGSGTRLTVV.

This clone appeared a single time. The chain employs TRBV19 and TRBJ1-5, with D perhaps matching TRBD1 (6 bases). The CDR3 sequence is 14 residues long. In germline, CDR1 is LNHDA, CDR2 SQIVND (reference sequence). The ends were cut back, 4 bases at V and 4 bases at J, with 11 bases in the middle. This CDR3 is CASSRWDKNQPQHF. Here the CDR3 DNA reads TGTGCCAGTAGTAGGTGGGACAAAAATCAGCCCCAGCATTTT.

This sequence joins TRBV6-5 and TRBJ1-2; D possibly corresponds to TRBD1 (6 bases). Germline loops: CDR1 MNHEY, CDR2 SVGAGI. Trimming took 0 bases from V and 5 from J, leaving 13 bases between them. The CDR3 loop spans 15 amino acids. As DNA, the CDR3 is TGTGCCAGCAGTTACTCGAAGAGGACAGTGTATGGCTACACCTTC. Translated: CASSYSKRTVYGYTF.

The V call is TRBV27, the J call TRBJ1-6, with D perhaps matching TRBD1 (5 bases). The V end lost 2 bases, the J end lost 10 bases, and 24 bases lay between the germline ends. The CDR3 contains 18 residues. Germline V lookup: CDR1 MNHEY, CDR2 SMNVEV (reference sequence). The CDR3 sequence: CASSLIRGNRAYESPLHF. The CDR3 nucleotides read TGTGCCAGCAGTTTAATTCGGGGGAACCGCGCATATGAGTCACCCCTCCACTTT.

The chain employs TRBV28 and TRBJ2-7; TRBD2 is a possible D gene (6 bases). The CDR3 is 14 amino acids. V dropped 8 bases and J dropped 0 bases, with 14 bases sitting between them. Germline CDR1 MDHEN, CDR2 SYDVKM. CDR3 DNA sequence: TGTGCCAGCGTTACCGGCGGGGCCTCCTACGAGCAGTACTTC. Translating it yields CASVTGGASYEQYF.

The chain combines TRBV28 with TRBJ1-6; 7 bases are shared with TRBD1. The V and J ends lost 8 bases and 7 bases, in that order; junction bases with no gene match: 8. Germline CDR1 is MDHEN and CDR2 is SYDVKM. This CDR3 comprises 14 residues. CDR3: CASQVDRENSPLHF. As DNA, the CDR3 is TGTGCCAGCCAGGTCGACAGGGAGAATTCACCCCTCCACTTT.

CDR3 residues: CASSQAAVSNTEAFF. Written as DNA, the CDR3 is TGCGCCAGCAGCCAGGCCGCGGTCTCAAACACTGAAGCTTTCTTT. This rearrangement joins TRBV4-1 to TRBJ1-1; no firm D call. Trimming took off 3 bases at V and 2 bases at J, with 13 bases between the two ends. CDR1 MGHRA and CDR2 YSYEKL come from the germline V gene. CDR3 size: 15 residues.

The genes are TRBV27 and TRBJ2-6; D is uncertain. Germline V CDR1 and CDR2: MNHEY, SMNVEV (reference sequence). V lost 7 bases and J 2 bases, leaving 3 bases between the germline ends. The CDR3 has 12 residues. CDR3 coding DNA: TGTGCCAGCACCACTGGGGCCAACGTCCTGACTTTC. Its translation: CASTTGANVLTF. The full variable domain, rest sourced from reference TRBV27 and TRBJ2-6, is EAQVTQNPRYLITVTGKKLTVTCSQNMNHEYMSWYRQDPGLGLRQIYYSMNVEVTDKGDVPEGYKVSRKEKRNFPLILESPSPNQTSLYFCASTTGANVLTFGAGSRLTVL.

The rearrangement links TRBV28 to TRBJ1-2; D uncertain. The CDR3 covers 12 residues. Trimming pared 4 bases from V and 4 bases from J, leaving 7 bases between. CDR1 and CDR2 from the germline V gene are MDHEN and SYDVKM. The CDR3 sequence is CASSWAVYGYTF. CDR3 bases: TGTGCCAGCAGTTGGGCAGTCTATGGCTACACCTTC.

V usage is TRBV29-1 and J usage is TRBJ1-1; 7 bases fit TRBD1. The CDR3 runs 17 residues. The V gene's germline CDR1 is SQVTM and CDR2 ANQGSEA. J was trimmed by 1 base and V by 4 bases; bases with no gene match: 15. CDR3 sequence: CSVGRADGTAKNTEAFF. As DNA, the CDR3 is TGCAGCGTTGGGAGGGCAGACGGGACAGCTAAGAACACTGAAGCTTTCTTT.